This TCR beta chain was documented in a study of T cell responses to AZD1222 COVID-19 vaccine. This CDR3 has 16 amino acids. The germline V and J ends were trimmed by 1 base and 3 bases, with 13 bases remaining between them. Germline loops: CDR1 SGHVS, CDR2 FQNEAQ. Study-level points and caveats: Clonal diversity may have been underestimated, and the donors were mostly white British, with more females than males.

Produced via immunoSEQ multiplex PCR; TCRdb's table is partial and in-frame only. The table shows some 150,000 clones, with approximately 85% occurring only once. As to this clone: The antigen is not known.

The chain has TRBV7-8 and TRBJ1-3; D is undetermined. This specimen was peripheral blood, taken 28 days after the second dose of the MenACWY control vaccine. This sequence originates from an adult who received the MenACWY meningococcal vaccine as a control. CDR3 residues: CASSLEATRGGNTIYF. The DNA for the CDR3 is TGTGCCAGCAGCTTAGAGGCAACCCGAGGTGGAAACACCATATATTTT.